This T cell receptor (beta chain) was retrieved from a study of blood T cell repertoires in COVID-19. Study in general: The study drew acute and convalescent COVID-19 samples from the United States, Italy and Spain.

Assay used: immunoSEQ multiplex PCR; TCRdb lists only in-frame clones, some missing. The data contain 150,000 to 200,000 clones, roughly nine tenths of them singletons. The CDR3 contains 14 residues. The germline V gene encodes CDR1 MNHEY and CDR2 SVGAGI. Trimming took off 0 bases at V and 7 bases at J, with 12 bases between the two ends. This chain joins TRBV6-5 and TRBJ1-1; a possible D gene is TRBD1 (5 bases). This TCR came from a man in his sixties with active or convalescent COVID-19. Sequencing was performed on peripheral blood. This CDR3 is CASSYSRRTGEAFF. The CDR3 region has the DNA TGTGCCAGCAGTTACTCGAGGCGTACAGGTGAAGCTTTCTTT.